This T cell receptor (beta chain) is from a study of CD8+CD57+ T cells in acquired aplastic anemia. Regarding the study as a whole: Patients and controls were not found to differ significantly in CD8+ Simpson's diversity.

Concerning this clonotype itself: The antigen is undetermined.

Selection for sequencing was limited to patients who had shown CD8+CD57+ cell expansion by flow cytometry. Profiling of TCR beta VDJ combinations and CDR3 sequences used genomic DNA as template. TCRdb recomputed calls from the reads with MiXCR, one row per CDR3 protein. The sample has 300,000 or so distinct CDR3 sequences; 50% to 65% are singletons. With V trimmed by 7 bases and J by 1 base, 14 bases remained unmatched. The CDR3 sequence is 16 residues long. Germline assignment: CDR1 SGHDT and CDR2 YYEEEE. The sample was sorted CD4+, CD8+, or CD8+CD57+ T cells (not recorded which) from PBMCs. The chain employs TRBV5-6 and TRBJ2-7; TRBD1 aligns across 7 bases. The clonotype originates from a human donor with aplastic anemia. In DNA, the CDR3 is TGTGCCAGCGGCCCCATCCCCGGGACAGCTTCCTACGAGCAGTACTTC. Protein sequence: CASGPIPGTASYEQYF.